The 2 T cell receptor beta chains listed next were all sequenced from one sample in a study of OX40 agonist ivuxolimab in advanced cancers. This table comes from immunoSEQ multiplex PCR, and its TCRdb copy is limited to in-frame clones, with some not included. Altogether some 97,000 clones are present, about nine tenths being singletons, with the ten largest covering approximately 0.3%. Sequencing was performed on CD4+ or CD8+ T cells sorted from blood, taken in a trial of the OX40 agonist ivuxolimab. These receptors came from an adult with an advanced solid tumor such as melanoma, head and neck, liver or kidney cancer.

The chain carries TRBV10-1 and TRBJ2-1, with D unresolved. The germline V gene encodes CDR1 WNHNN and CDR2 SYGVQD (reference sequence). The ends were cut back, 2 bases at V and 5 bases at J, with 13 bases in the middle. The CDR3 totals 15 residues. CDR3 amino acids: CASSEHWAADNEQFF. CDR3 coding DNA: TGCGCCAGCAGTGAGCATTGGGCAGCCGACAATGAGCAGTTCTTC.

The rearrangement joins TRBV7-2 to TRBJ2-7; a weak D match, TRBD2 (5 bases). From germline, CDR1 is SGHTA and CDR2 FQGNSA. The V gene lost 2 bases and the J gene lost 5 bases, with 7 bases spanning the gap. CDR3 size: 12 residues. CDR3 in amino acids: CASSLTGNEQYF. The CDR3 nucleotides read TGTGCCAGCAGCTTAACCGGGAACGAGCAGTACTTC.